This T cell receptor (beta chain) emerged from a study of blood T cell repertoires in COVID-19 (TCRdb year 2020). Context from the whole study: Collaborator samples came from the United States, Italy and Spain and covered acute and convalescent phases of COVID-19. Subjects who had been exposed to COVID-19, were actively infected with it, or had recovered from it provided the deeply sampled blood TCRbeta repertoires that made up the dataset. Where available, HLA class I and class II types were taken from metadata supplied by the sample provider and were not determined by assay-based typing. The repertoires were made available in a free public database intended to serve as a resource for research on the immune response to SARS-CoV-2. The samples were drawn from two sources: the first 160 participants of the ongoing ImmuneRACE study, and 1,254 subjects contributed by 6 global collaborators. The material from the prospective study consisted of cDNA or gDNA derived from T cells, B-cell-depleted T cells, or PBMCs. A de-identified subject ID, COVID-19 status, age in years and sex were almost always included in the sample metadata.

For this clone: The target of this receptor is not known. Per-base quality was not reported, and no clone a single base away is much larger than it.

Measured from the cysteine to the phenylalanine, the CDR3 is 12 residues long. Left in the record is the CDR3 DNA by itself, 36 bases read in frame from the first base. One collaborating source in Seattle enrolled patients during active infection and followed them longitudinally through the course of disease. The collaborating institutions used their own protocols to collect whole blood in K2EDTA tubes. For TCRbeta analysis, collaborator samples were shipped as frozen whole blood, as isolated PBMCs, or as DNA extracted from either sample type. The immunoSEQ Assay, a bias-controlled multiplex PCR, was used to amplify TCRbeta CDR3 regions from genomic DNA. The published analysis was carried out like this. Within the assay, amplification of reference gene primers was used to estimate how many nucleated cells each sample contained. To quantify the absolute abundance of each unique TCRbeta CDR3 rearrangement, sequence reads were collapsed and filtered. For each sample, productive Simpson clonality was calculated as the square root of Simpson's diversity index over productive rearrangements. TCRdb carries this immuneACCESS record with in-frame sequences only. Its versions omit some clonotypes, under half of them owing to an unresolved V gene in the studies checked, with the rest unexplained. Clone size and V and J calls were adopted from that table, with D and trimming inferred from the DNA. Recorded for this sample are about 17,000 clones; 77% of them occurred a single time. The top ten constitute 16% of the sample.

What the research found in general, with its limitations: How much clinical and demographic metadata was included differed by source and by participant, and the metadata was provided uncurated.

Sequencing used peripheral blood. The V and J segments used are TRBV1 and TRBJ1-2; TRBD1, as called in the table, went unchecked against the DNA. TRBV1 is recorded as a pseudogene. This receptor was identified in a man aged 70 or older with COVID-19, enrolled during active disease. Here the CDR3 is given as CTSSHGLYGYTF. The sequenced DNA: TGCACCAGCAGCCATGGGCTCTATGGCTACACCTTC.